Listed here are 30 T cell receptor beta chains from one sample, sequenced in a study of identical twins. TCRdb recomputed calls from the 5' RACE reads with MiXCR, one row per CDR3 protein. The sample gives just under 550,000 distinct CDR3 sequences, roughly 15% of which show up once; about 0.47% is in the top ten. This sample also belongs to another study, concerning yellow fever vaccine responses in identical twins.

Sequencing used CD4+ T cells sorted from blood. The receptors here all came from a woman aged 18-35 years in good health.

The rearrangement joins TRBV7-3 to TRBJ2-1; 8 bases line up with TRBD2. V lost 3 bases, J lost 0 bases, and 10 bases stayed unmatched. This CDR3 spans 18 amino acids. The germline V gene encodes CDR1 SGHTA and CDR2 FQGTGA. CDR3 in DNA: TGTGCCAGCAGCTTCGGTCGGGGGGGGCCGAGCTCCTACAATGAGCAGTTCTTC. Its translation is CASSFGRGGPSSYNEQFF.

The chain recombines TRBV20-1 with TRBJ1-5; D might be TRBD1 (5 bases). Germline loops: CDR1 DFQATT, CDR2 SNEGSKA (reference sequence). The ends were cut back, 3 bases at V and 0 bases at J, with 9 bases in the middle. The CDR3 runs 14 residues. CDR3 in amino acids: CSASDGGSNQPQHF. CDR3 bases: TGCAGTGCTAGCGACGGGGGTAGCAATCAGCCCCAGCATTTT.

The chain combines TRBV12-3 or TRBV12-4 with TRBJ1-5; TRBD1 matches 7 bases. The V and J ends lost 6 bases and 5 bases, in that order; junction bases with no gene match: 7. This CDR3 region has 14 residues. CDR3 nucleotide sequence: TGTGCCAGCAGCCTACACCAGGGGGATCAGCCCCAGCATTTT. Translation gives CASSLHQGDQPQHF.

This clonotype has only a few counts. The rearrangement uses TRBV4-1 and TRBJ1-5, with 10 bases matching TRBD1. V was clipped by 3 bases and J by 0 bases; unmatched bases: 2. In germline, CDR1 is MGHRA, CDR2 YSYEKL. The CDR3 length is 16 residues. In nucleotides, the CDR3 is TGCGCCAGCAGCCACCGACAGGGGGCTAGCAATCAGCCCCAGCATTTT. Protein sequence: CASSHRQGASNQPQHF.

The chain's CDR3 is CASSVGAGGDTQYF. The CDR3 coding sequence is TGTGCCAGCAGCGTAGGGGCGGGGGGAGATACGCAGTATTTT. This chain links TRBV9 with TRBJ2-3; TRBD2 aligns across 8 bases. CDR1 and CDR2 from the germline V gene are SGDLS and YYNGEE. Trimming at V came to 0 bases and at J to 5 bases, leaving 2 bases not matched to a gene. This CDR3 comprises 14 residues.

This chain connects TRBV19 to TRBJ2-3; a possible D gene is TRBD2 (7 bases). Trimming stripped 4 bases from V and 0 bases from J, with 14 bases between. The length of the CDR3 is 16 residues. CDR1 is LNHDA and CDR2 is SQIVND in the germline V gene (reference sequence). The CDR3 is CASSTQGLSSTDTQYF. CDR3 coding DNA: TGTGCCAGTAGTACACAGGGACTATCCAGCACAGATACGCAGTATTTT.

This clonotype was found a few times. V is TRBV12-3 or TRBV12-4 and J is TRBJ2-5; either TRBD1 or TRBD2 may fit D (5 bases each). The V end was cut by 10 bases, the J end by 1 base, with 19 bases between. The CDR3 contains 15 residues. The CDR3 is CATARGMVGQETQYF. CDR3 DNA sequence: TGTGCCACCGCGAGGGGTATGGTTGGCCAAGAGACCCAGTACTTC.

This clonotype came up a few times. The chain combines TRBV6-2 or TRBV6-3 with TRBJ2-1; the D gene is possibly TRBD1 (6 bases). The V end was cut by 5 bases, the J end by 1 base, with 9 bases between. The CDR3 totals 14 residues. CDR1 is MNHEY and CDR2 is SVGEGT in the germline V gene. Here the CDR3 DNA reads TGTGCCAGCAGTAGGACAGAGTCCTACAATGAGCAGTTCTTC. Translated, it gives CASSRTESYNEQFF.

V and J are TRBV7-8 and TRBJ2-2; D may match TRBD1 or TRBD2 (6 bases each). Trimming took off 4 bases at V and 9 bases at J, with 18 bases between the two ends. The length of the CDR3 is 15 residues. Germline V gives CDR1 SGHVS, CDR2 FQNEAQ. CDR3 in amino acids: CASSSRDTLGRELFF. The CDR3 DNA sequence: TGTGCCAGCAGCTCGCGGGACACCCTTGGCCGGGAGCTGTTTTTT.

This rearrangement joins TRBV28 to TRBJ2-5; D possibly corresponds to TRBD1 (6 bases). Germline V gene data show CDR1 as MDHEN and CDR2 as SYDVKM. This CDR3 comprises 13 residues. Trimming removed 6 bases from V and 5 bases from J, with 13 bases in between. In nucleotides, the CDR3 is TGTGCCAGCAGAAAAACAGGGCTCGAGACCCAGTACTTC. It codes for CASRKTGLETQYF.

This clonotype was observed a few times. The V and J genes are TRBV12-3 or TRBV12-4 and TRBJ2-3, with a possible D match to TRBD2 (6 bases). CDR3 length: 14 amino acids. Trimming shortened V by 4 bases and J by 2 bases, and 10 bases separated the two germline ends. CDR3 coding DNA: TGTGCCAGCAGTTGGGGGGACTCCACAGATACGCAGTATTTT. Translated: CASSWGDSTDTQYF.

This clonotype showed up just a few times. The chain carries TRBV3-1 and TRBJ1-5; D possibly corresponds to TRBD1 (5 bases). Germline V gives CDR1 LGHDT, CDR2 YNNKEL (reference sequence). The CDR3 covers 15 residues. V was cut by 5 bases and J by 3 bases, with 14 bases left in between. CDR3 nucleotide sequence: TGTGCCAGCAGCTCAAACGGGGCCCCCAATCAGCCCCAGCATTTT. Translated, it gives CASSSNGAPNQPQHF.

This clonotype was seen a handful of times. The chain has TRBV5-1 and TRBJ1-6; D is ambiguous. Between the trimmed V and J ends, which lost 3 bases and 8 bases, there was a span of 9 bases. Germline CDR1 and CDR2: SGHRS and YFSETQ. The CDR3 is 13 amino acids. CDR3 in DNA: TGCGCCAGCAGCTCCGTGAGGGATTCACCCCTCCACTTT. Protein: CASSSVRDSPLHF.

V gene TRBV12-3 or TRBV12-4 combines with J gene TRBJ2-2; a weak D match, TRBD2 (5 bases). The CDR3 is 15 amino acids. V gave up 6 bases and J gave up 4 bases, with 15 bases separating them. DNA of the CDR3: TGTGCCAGCAGCTTAAGGGCGGCGGGCACCGGGGAGCTGTTTTTT. Its translation is CASSLRAAGTGELFF.

The chain uses TRBV20-1 and TRBJ2-1; D is unclear. This CDR3 has 11 residues. CDR1 DFQATT and CDR2 SNEGSKA come from the germline V gene (reference sequence). V was shortened by 0 bases and J by 9 bases, with 6 bases between the two germline ends. CDR3 sequence (DNA): TGCAGTGCTAGAGATCGATTTGAGCAGTTCTTC. The encoded protein is CSARDRFEQFF.

Only a few counts were recorded for this clonotype. V usage is TRBV25-1 and J usage is TRBJ2-7, with unresolved D. V was trimmed by 6 bases and J by 0 bases, leaving 6 bases between them. CDR3 length: 12 amino acids. CDR1 is MGHDK and CDR2 is SYGVNS in the germline V gene. The CDR3 DNA reads TGTGCCAGCAGCCACGGCTCCTACGAGCAGTACTTC. Translation: CASSHGSYEQYF.

Judged by abundance, this clonotype is medium-sized. J is TRBJ2-5 and V is TRBV29-1; TRBD1 is a possible D gene (6 bases). Germline CDR1 reads SQVTM; CDR2 reads ANQGSEA. With 3 bases removed from V and 5 bases from J, the gap between germline ends came to 16 bases. This CDR3 has 14 residues. CDR3 DNA: TGCAGCGTTGATTTAGCGTCCCAGGGGGAGACCCAGTACTTC. The encoded protein is CSVDLASQGETQYF.

The CDR3 DNA reads TGTGCCAGCAGTTACCAGGCAGCACTAGCCAAAAACATTCAGTACTTC. Translating gives CASSYQAALAKNIQYF. The chain uses TRBV6-5 and TRBJ2-4; D unclear. Germline V gene lookup returns CDR1 MNHEY and CDR2 SVGAGI. The CDR3 covers 16 residues. Trimming took 2 bases from V and 0 from J, leaving 11 bases between them.

This clonotype has a handful of counts. The chain joins TRBV2 to TRBJ2-1; no reliable D call. CDR1 is SNHLY and CDR2 is FYNNEI in the germline V gene. Trimming removed 5 bases from V and 10 bases from J, with 15 bases in between. This CDR3 has 13 residues. The CDR3 reads CASSPDNHGEQFF. CDR3 in DNA: TGTGCCAGCAGTCCCGACAACCACGGAGAGCAGTTCTTC.

The chain has TRBV7-8 and TRBJ2-1, with 9 bases matching TRBD1. V gave up 6 bases and J gave up 3 bases; unmatched junction bases: 3. The germline V gene has CDR1 SGHVS and CDR2 FQNEAQ. The CDR3 has 14 amino acids. This CDR3 reads CASRGQGNYNEQFF. The CDR3 coding sequence is TGTGCCAGCAGGGGACAGGGTAACTACAATGAGCAGTTCTTC.

The chain links TRBV5-5 to TRBJ1-2; 9 nucleotides align to TRBD1. Unmatched junction bases numbered 8, after V lost 4 bases and J lost 4 bases. The CDR3 sequence is 15 residues long. Germline V CDR1 and CDR2: SGHKS, YYEKEE (reference sequence). The CDR3 loop is CASSPGRDRAYGYTF. The CDR3 DNA reads as TGTGCCAGCAGCCCTGGCCGGGACAGGGCCTATGGCTACACCTTC.

This clonotype has a handful of counts. The rearrangement uses TRBV20-1 and TRBJ1-5; D possibly corresponds to TRBD1 (5 bases). CDR3 length: 17 amino acids. Trimming stripped 0 bases from V and 0 bases from J, with 15 bases between. In germline, CDR1 is DFQATT, CDR2 SNEGSKA (reference sequence). Here the CDR3 reads CSARDLGRTNSNQPQHF. The CDR3 coding sequence is TGCAGTGCTAGAGATTTGGGGCGAACTAATAGCAATCAGCCCCAGCATTTT.

The V call is TRBV7-9, the J call TRBJ2-7, with D perhaps TRBD2 (6 bases). Trimming cost V 1 base and J 3 bases, with 16 bases left between them. The CDR3 sequence is 16 residues long. Germline CDR1 reads SEHNR; CDR2 reads FQNEAQ (reference sequence). CDR3 amino acids: CASSLGEVGGNYEQYV. For the CDR3, the DNA is TGTGCCAGCAGCTTAGGGGAGGTGGGGGGTAACTACGAGCAGTACGTC.

The genes are TRBV10-2 and TRBJ2-1; D may correspond to TRBD1 or TRBD2 (5 bases each). Trimming took 4 bases from V and 10 from J, leaving 11 bases between them. There are 12 residues in the CDR3. The germline V gene encodes CDR1 WSHSY and CDR2 SAAADI. CDR3 nucleotides: TGCGCCAGCAGTGGTGGGGGTTGGGAGCAGTTCTTC. This codes for CASSGGGWEQFF.

This clonotype was observed a handful of times. This chain links TRBV29-1 with TRBJ2-7; TRBD2 matches at 12 bases. The CDR3 consists of 16 residues. From germline, CDR1 is SQVTM and CDR2 ANQGSEA. The V and J ends lost 4 bases and 5 bases, in that order; junction bases with no gene match: 12. The CDR3 spells CSVGGSSGRAWNEQYF. CDR3 DNA sequence: TGCAGCGTTGGGGGGTCTAGCGGGAGGGCTTGGAACGAGCAGTACTTC.

The gene calls are TRBV5-6 and TRBJ2-7; 8 nucleotides line up with TRBD2. Looked up from germline, CDR1 is SGHDT and CDR2 is YYEEEE. The CDR3 runs to 15 residues. V was pared by 1 base and J by 7 bases, with 10 bases of the junction left unmatched. CDR3 amino acids: CASSLWGTSYSEQYF. The CDR3 DNA reads as TGTGCCAGCAGCTTGTGGGGGACTAGTTATAGTGAGCAGTACTTC. Based on the CDR3 plus reference TRBV5-6 and TRBJ2-7, the full variable domain is DAGVTQSPTHLIKTRGQQVTLRCSPKSGHDTVSWYQQALGQGPQFIFQYYEEEERQRGNFPDRFSGHQFPNYSSELNVNALLLGDSALYLCASSLWGTSYSEQYFGPGTRLTVT.

This clonotype was seen a handful of times. The V and J genes are TRBV12-3 or TRBV12-4 and TRBJ2-7, with 7 bases aligning to TRBD2. This CDR3 comprises 12 residues. The V gene end was trimmed by 10 bases and the J gene end by 0 bases; junction bases not matched to a gene: 3. CDR3 sequence: CATAGSSYEQYF. The CDR3 DNA reads as TGTGCCACAGCGGGGAGCTCCTACGAGCAGTACTTC.

This rearrangement joins TRBV29-1 to TRBJ1-6; TRBD1 is a possible D gene (5 bases). The CDR3 contains 12 residues. From germline, CDR1 is SQVTM and CDR2 ANQGSEA. Deletions cut 7 bases from V and 7 bases from J, with 11 bases between. The CDR3 sequence is CSAGTGNSPLHF. The CDR3 bases are TGCAGCGCGGGGACGGGCAATTCACCCCTCCACTTT.

This chain's CDR3 is CASSLRSGTFPNEQFF. As DNA, the CDR3 is TGTGCCAGCAGCTTAAGGTCCGGGACATTCCCCAATGAGCAGTTCTTC. The gene calls are TRBV7-9 and TRBJ2-1; the D gene is possibly TRBD1 (6 bases). Per germline, CDR1 SEHNR and CDR2 FQNEAQ (reference sequence). V was clipped by 2 bases and J by 6 bases, with 17 bases between them. CDR3 length: 16 residues.

This clonotype was recorded many times. The chain is built from TRBV20-1 and TRBJ2-1, with 12 bases lining up with TRBD2. After removal of 1 base from V and 3 bases from J, the junction contained 19 bases not matched to a gene. Germline V lookup: CDR1 DFQATT, CDR2 SNEGSKA (reference sequence). This CDR3 spans 21 amino acids. CDR3 region: CSARGGSFGWSSGRDYNEQFF. CDR3 sequence (DNA): TGCAGTGCTAGAGGGGGATCGTTTGGGTGGTCTAGCGGGAGGGACTACAATGAGCAGTTCTTC.